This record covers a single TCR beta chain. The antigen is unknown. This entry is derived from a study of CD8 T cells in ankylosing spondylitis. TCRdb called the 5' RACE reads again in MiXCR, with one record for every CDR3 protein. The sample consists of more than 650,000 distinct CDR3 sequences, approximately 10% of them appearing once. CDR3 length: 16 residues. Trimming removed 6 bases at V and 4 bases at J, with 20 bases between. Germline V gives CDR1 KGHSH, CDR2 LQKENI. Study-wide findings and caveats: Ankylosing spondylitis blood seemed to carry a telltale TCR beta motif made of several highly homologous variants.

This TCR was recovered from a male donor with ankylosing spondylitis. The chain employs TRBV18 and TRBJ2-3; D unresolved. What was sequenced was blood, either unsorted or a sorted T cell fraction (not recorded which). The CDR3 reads CASSPFGSIPADTQYF. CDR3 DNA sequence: TGTGCCAGCTCCCCATTCGGCTCAATCCCGGCAGATACGCAGTATTTT.